This TCR beta chain was sequenced for a study of blood T cell repertoires in COVID-19. In the study overall: COVID-19 samples collected from the United States, Italy and Spain covered acute and convalescent phases.

This clone has only a few counts. Looked up from germline, CDR1 is LNHNV and CDR2 is YYDKDF (reference sequence). The CDR3 has 17 amino acids. V trimming: 0 bases; J trimming: 10 bases; junction bases outside the gene matches: 10. Assay: immunoSEQ multiplex PCR; the TCRdb copy retains only in-frame clones and omits some. The sample lists 80,000 to 100,000 clones; 65% to 85% were seen once. The chain employs TRBV15 and TRBJ2-1; 12 nucleotides line up with TRBD2. The sequenced sample consisted of peripheral blood. The receptor's source is a man between 60 and 70 years old with acute or convalescent COVID-19. CDR3: CATSRDRASGGVSEQFF. The CDR3 DNA reads as TGTGCCACCAGCAGAGATCGGGCTAGCGGGGGGGTAAGCGAGCAGTTCTTC. The whole variable domain, filled in from reference TRBV15 and TRBJ2-1, reads DAMVIQNPRYQVTQFGKPVTLSCSQTLNHNVMYWYQQKSSQAPKLLFHYYDKDFNNEADTPDNFQSRRPNTSFCFLDIRSPGLGDTAMYLCATSRDRASGGVSEQFFGPGTRLTVL.